This T cell receptor (beta chain) was obtained from a study of shared clonotypes between healthy human individuals. Broader study findings: Estimated clonotype richness was generally higher in naive than memory subsets. The naive CD4 repertoires of a handful of donors were compared, and around 5% of clonotypes were shared. Sorted-subset samples were not fully sequenced, rarefaction indicated.

The repertoire was sequenced with immunoSEQ multiplex PCR; TCRdb's copy has only in-frame clones and lacks some. The data hold about 2 million clones, with over 85% observed a single time. Details on this clone: Antigen specificity is unknown.

Terminally differentiated effector memory CD45RA+ cells were left out of the naive CD8 fraction, which was CD45RO-negative and positively selected for CCR7. The TCR was taken from a man between 18 and 29 years old in good health. The material sequenced was naive CD8+ T cells sorted from blood.

This chain's CDR3 is CASSLNAWEGLSTDTQYF. The CDR3 DNA is TGTGCCAGCAGTTTAAACGCGTGGGAGGGCCTTAGCACAGATACGCAGTATTTT. V and J are TRBV27 and TRBJ2-3, with 7 nucleotides matching TRBD2. This CDR3 spans 18 amino acids. V was pared by 2 bases and J by 0 bases, with 11 bases of the junction left unmatched. Per the germline V gene, CDR1 is MNHEY and CDR2 is SMNVEV (reference sequence).